This is a list of T cell receptor beta chains from one sample in a study of blood T cell repertoires in COVID-19. TCRdb's table, derived via immunoSEQ multiplex PCR, lists solely in-frame clones and lacks some. The profile shows some 260,000 clones, over 65% of them singletons. Sequenced input: peripheral blood. These receptors were collected from a woman of 80 years or more with acute or convalescent COVID-19. The CDR3 runs from the conserved cysteine through the conserved F or W. The D gene is left open where the match is weak. For some rows the clone size is stated as once, few or many, or as a class when expanded; others skip it.

TRBV3-1/TRBV3-2	TRBJ2-3	-	-	TGTGCCAGCAGCACTAGCACAGATACGCAGTATTTT	CASSTSTDTQYF
TRBV19	TRBJ2-2	TRBD1	-	TGTGCCAGTAGTATTGGGGCCGGGACAGGGTGGACCGGGGAGCTGTTTTTT	CASSIGAGTGWTGELFF
TRBV18	TRBJ1-2	TRBD1	-	TGTGCCAGCTCAACCTATACAGGGGAAGGTGGCTACACCTTC	CASSTYTGEGGYTF
TRBV5-1	TRBJ2-1	TRBD1	many	TGCGCCAGCAGCTTGGGACAGGGGCCCAACAATGAGCAGTTCTTC	CASSLGQGPNNEQFF
TRBV4-1	TRBJ2-1	-	-	TGCGCCAGCAGGTATTACAATGAGCAGTTCTTC	CASRYYNEQFF
TRBV19	TRBJ2-7	-	-	TGTGCCAGTAGGCTACAACAGGGTTCCCACGAGCAGTACTTC	CASRLQQGSHEQYF
TRBV7-2	TRBJ1-3	-	-	TGTGCCAGCAGCTTAGTATCGGCAGCTAGGGGAAACACCATATATTTT	CASSLVSAARGNTIYF
TRBV6-5	TRBJ2-3	-	few	TGTGCCAGCTCTCCCTTCCGGGCAGATACGCAGTATTTT	CASSPFRADTQYF
TRBV5-1	TRBJ2-5	-	-	TGCGCCAGCTCGGCAGGGACTGAACAAGAGACCCAGTACTTC	CASSAGTEQETQYF
TRBV5-1	TRBJ2-4	-	-	TGCGCCAGCAGCTTGGCGGGACAAGCCAAAAACATTCAGTACTTC	CASSLAGQAKNIQYF
TRBV25-1	TRBJ2-1	TRBD2	-	TGTGCCAGCAGTGGAGTTTTCGGGACTAGCGGGAGAAATGAGCAGTTCTTC	CASSGVFGTSGRNEQFF
TRBV19	TRBJ2-5	-	-	TGTGCCAGTAGTATTCATGGGCCAGGGAAAGAGACCCAGTACTTC	CASSIHGPGKETQYF
TRBV12-3/TRBV12-4	TRBJ1-2	-	-	TGTGCCAGCAGTCCCCAGGGCTATGGCTACACCTTC	CASSPQGYGYTF
TRBV5-1	TRBJ2-7	TRBD1	-	TGCGCCAGCAGCGGACAGGGAGGTGCCTACGAGCAGTACTTC	CASSGQGGAYEQYF
TRBV9	TRBJ2-2	TRBD2	-	TGTGCCAGCAGCGTAGATCTGCGGGGGGGCGATTCGGCCGGGGAGCTGTTTTTT	CASSVDLRGGDSAGELFF
TRBV5-6	TRBJ1-3	-	-	TGTGCCAGCAGCCCAGGACAGAGGAACACCATATATTTT	CASSPGQRNTIYF
TRBV4-1	TRBJ1-2	-	-	TGCGCCAGCAGCCAAGGCCCAGAGAGTTTCCGGGACACAAGCTATGGCTACACCTTC	CASSQGPESFRDTSYGYTF
TRBV5-1	TRBJ2-7	TRBD2	-	TGCGCCAGCAGCTTGGTACCAGCGGGAGGGCCCGGCGAGCAGTACTTC	CASSLVPAGGPGEQYF
TRBV6-2/TRBV6-3	TRBJ2-7	TRBD2	-	TGTGCCAACAGTGGAAGCGGGGGGGCAAGGGAGCAGTACTTC	CANSGSGGAREQYF
TRBV7-2	TRBJ2-1	TRBD2	-	TGTGCCAGCAGTTTTAGCGGGGCCCCCTACAATGAGCAGTTCTTC	CASSFSGAPYNEQFF
TRBV12-3/TRBV12-4	TRBJ2-1	TRBD2	-	TGTGCCAGCTCTTACCGCGGGAGAGGTGAGCAGTTCTTC	CASSYRGRGEQFF
TRBV6-5	TRBJ2-7	TRBD2	-	TGTGCCAGCAGTTACGGGGCGGGGGGTGGTCCCTACGAGCAGTACTTC	CASSYGAGGGPYEQYF
TRBV6-2/TRBV6-3	TRBJ2-5	TRBD2	few	TGTGCCAGCAGTCACGGACTAGCGGGGGGGCAGGAGACCCAGTACTTC	CASSHGLAGGQETQYF
TRBV7-8	TRBJ2-7	-	-	TGTGCCAGCAGCTTTACATTAAGTTACGAGCAGTACTTC	CASSFTLSYEQYF
TRBV6-5	TRBJ1-3	-	-	TGTGCCAGCAGTAAGAATCAGGGGTTTGGAAACACCATATATTTT	CASSKNQGFGNTIYF
TRBV19	TRBJ1-2	-	-	TGTGCCAGTAGTACATCGGCCGGCGGCTATGGCTACACCTTC	CASSTSAGGYGYTF
TRBV2	TRBJ1-3	-	-	TGTGCCAGCAGTGAAGATGATTCGCTAGGTTCTGGAAACACCATATATTTT	CASSEDDSLGSGNTIYF
TRBV3-1/TRBV3-2	TRBJ2-7	TRBD1	-	TGTGCCAGCAGCCTCCAAAGGGGGACAGGGGATGTCGAGCAGTACTTC	CASSLQRGTGDVEQYF
TRBV4-1	TRBJ2-1	TRBD2	-	TGCGCCAGCAGCCAAGATAGGGGCCTAGCGGACTACAATGAGCAGTTCTTC	CASSQDRGLADYNEQFF
TRBV5-4	TRBJ1-2	-	-	TGTGCCAGCAGCCCCGGGGGTTTTAACTATGGCTACACCTTC	CASSPGGFNYGYTF
TRBV6-5	TRBJ2-3	TRBD2	-	TGTGCCAGCAGAAGGGGACTACCTAGCACAGATACGCAGTATTTT	CASRRGLPSTDTQYF
TRBV19	TRBJ2-7	-	-	TGTGCCAGTAGTATCAGCGGGTCTAGCTCCTACGAGCAGTACTTC	CASSISGSSSYEQYF
TRBV19	TRBJ2-7	-	-	TGTGCCAGTAGTAGAACCAGGGGACCTTCCTACGAGCAGTACTTC	CASSRTRGPSYEQYF
TRBV20-1	TRBJ1-1	-	-	TGCAGTGCTCCCTTGTTATCTGAAGCTTTCTTT	CSAPLLSEAFF
TRBV3-1/TRBV3-2	TRBJ2-5	TRBD1	-	TGTGCCAGCAGCCAGACAGGGGGCGAGGAGACCCAGTACTTC	CASSQTGGEETQYF
TRBV15	TRBJ1-4	-	-	TGTGCCACCAGCACACTCAAGGAAAAACTGTTTTTT	CATSTLKEKLFF
TRBV9	TRBJ1-6	-	-	TGTGCCAGCAGCGTAGGAGGGGAGGATTCACCCCTCCACTTT	CASSVGGEDSPLHF
TRBV11-1	TRBJ2-1	TRBD1	once	TGTGCCAGCAGCTTAAGTGGACAGGGATCGGGAGAGCAGTTCTTC	CASSLSGQGSGEQFF
TRBV19	TRBJ1-5	TRBD1	-	TGTGCCAGTAGTGTACGACAGGGGGCGGATTATCAGCCCCAGCATTTT	CASSVRQGADYQPQHF
TRBV28	TRBJ1-6	-	few	TGTGCCAGCAGTTTAAACAGGCCTAATTCACCCCTCCACTTT	CASSLNRPNSPLHF
TRBV6-5	TRBJ1-6	-	-	TGTGCCAGCAGTTACACAACAGGGCAAAATTCACCCCTCCACTTT	CASSYTTGQNSPLHF
TRBV27	TRBJ1-1	-	-	TGTGCCAGCAGTTCCGTTAACCCAGGGAAAGGACGAACTGAAGCTTTCTTT	CASSSVNPGKGRTEAFF
TRBV15	TRBJ2-1	TRBD2	-	TGTGCCACCAGCAGAGATTTACTAGCGGCCTACAATGAGCAGTTCTTC	CATSRDLLAAYNEQFF
TRBV5-4	TRBJ2-5	TRBD1	-	TGTGCCAGCAGCTCGACAGGGTCAGGCGAGACCCAGTACTTC	CASSSTGSGETQYF
TRBV13	TRBJ1-2	TRBD1	-	TGTGCCAGCAGCTCTTATGGACAGGGGCTGATGACTAACTATGGCTACACCTTC	CASSSYGQGLMTNYGYTF
TRBV19	TRBJ2-7	TRBD1	few	TGTGCCACCGCGACAGGGAACTCCTACGAGCAGTACTTC	CATATGNSYEQYF
TRBV12-3/TRBV12-4	TRBJ1-1	-	-	TGTGCCAGCACTTCAGTTGGGAACACTGAAGCTTTCTTT	CASTSVGNTEAFF
TRBV7-9	TRBJ2-2	-	once	TGTGCCAGCAGCTTAGCTTCGGGGACCGGGGAGGCGTTTTTT	CASSLASGTGEAFF
TRBV2	TRBJ1-3	TRBD1	few	TGTGCCAGCAGTTCGACAGGGTTCTCTCTCTCTGGAAACACCATATATTTT	CASSSTGFSLSGNTIYF
TRBV6-6	TRBJ1-5	-	-	TGTGCCAGCAGTTTCCTTGAGGGGGCCCAGCATTTT	CASSFLEGAQHF
TRBV5-4	TRBJ1-2	TRBD1	-	TGTGCCAGCAGTCAGGACAGGGGAGGGGGCTACACCTTC	CASSQDRGGGYTF
TRBV5-6	TRBJ1-2	-	few	TGTGCCAGCAGCTTGGATACAGGGAGAAACTATGGCTACACCTTC	CASSLDTGRNYGYTF
TRBV4-1	TRBJ1-2	-	once	TGCGCCAGCAGCCAAGTTGGAGGGGCCCTAGCTAACTATGGCTACACCTTC	CASSQVGGALANYGYTF
TRBV7-2	TRBJ1-1	-	few	TGTGCCAGCAGCTTAGTGGGGGGGAACACTGAAGCTTTCTTT	CASSLVGGNTEAFF
TRBV11-1	TRBJ1-5	-	-	TGTGCCAGCAGCCGAGGGCCTGACAGGAATCAGCCCCAGCATTTT	CASSRGPDRNQPQHF